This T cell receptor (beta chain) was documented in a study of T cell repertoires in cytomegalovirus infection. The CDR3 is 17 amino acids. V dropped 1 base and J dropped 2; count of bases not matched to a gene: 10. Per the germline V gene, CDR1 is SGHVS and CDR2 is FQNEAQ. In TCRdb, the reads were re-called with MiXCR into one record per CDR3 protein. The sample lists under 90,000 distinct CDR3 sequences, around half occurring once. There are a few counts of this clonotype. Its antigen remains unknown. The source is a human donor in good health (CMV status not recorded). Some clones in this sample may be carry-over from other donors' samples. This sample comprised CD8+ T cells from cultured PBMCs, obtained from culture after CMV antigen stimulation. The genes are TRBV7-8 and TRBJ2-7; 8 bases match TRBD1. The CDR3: CASSLGRRTGSPYEQYF. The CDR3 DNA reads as TGTGCCAGCAGCTTAGGGAGGAGGACAGGGTCCCCCTACGAGCAGTACTTC.